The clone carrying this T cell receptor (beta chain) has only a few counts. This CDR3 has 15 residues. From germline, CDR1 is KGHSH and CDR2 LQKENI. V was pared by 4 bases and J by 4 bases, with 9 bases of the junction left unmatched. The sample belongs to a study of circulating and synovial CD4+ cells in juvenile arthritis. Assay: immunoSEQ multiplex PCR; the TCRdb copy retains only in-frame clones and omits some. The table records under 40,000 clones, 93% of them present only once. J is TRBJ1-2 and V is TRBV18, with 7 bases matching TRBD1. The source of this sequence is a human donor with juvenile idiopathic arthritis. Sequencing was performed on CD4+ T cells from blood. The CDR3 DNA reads TGTGCCAGCTCACGCGGGACAGACGCTGTCTATGGCTACACCTTC. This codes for CASSRGTDAVYGYTF.